Below are 30 T cell receptor beta chains sequenced from a single sample in a study of T cells in Graves' hyperthyroidism and ophthalmopathy. It was RNA transcripts that yielded the amplified TCR beta CDR3 regions. When the TCR CDR3 underwent first-round RT-PCR, the HTBI primer set was used. TCRdb reanalysed the multiplex PCR reads using MiXCR and keeps one entry per CDR3 protein. The sample has roughly 500,000 distinct CDR3 sequences; approximately 25% are singletons. Input material: blood. The origin of the receptors is a woman in her 30s with Graves' ophthalmopathy.

The rearrangement uses TRBV5-1 and TRBJ1-1; D is undetermined. The CDR3 sequence is 13 residues long. The germline V gene encodes CDR1 SGHRS and CDR2 YFSETQ. Trimming pared 0 bases from V and 4 bases from J, leaving 7 bases between. The CDR3 nucleotides read TGCGCCAGCAGCTTGGTTAGGCCCACTGAAGCTTTCTTT. Its translation is CASSLVRPTEAFF.

This clonotype was observed many times. The rearrangement joins TRBV4-1 to TRBJ1-5; the D gene is possibly TRBD1 (6 bases). Trimming shortened V by 1 base and J by 3 bases, and 10 bases separated the two germline ends. Germline CDR1 reads MGHRA; CDR2 reads YSYEKL. The CDR3 contains 15 residues. CDR3 protein: CASSQAQGTNQPQHF. CDR3 sequence (DNA): TGCGCCAGCAGCCAAGCCCAGGGGACCAATCAGCCCCAGCATTTT.

V gene TRBV19 combines with J gene TRBJ1-5; the D is unclear. The V end was cut by 2 bases, the J end by 10 bases, with 12 bases between. The CDR3 contains 13 residues. Germline assignment: CDR1 LNHDA and CDR2 SQIVND (reference sequence). CDR3 DNA sequence: TGTGCCAGTAGTATAAAGGGAGTTGGACCCCAGCATTTT. It yields the protein CASSIKGVGPQHF.

In its sample, this clonotype was seen many times. The chain joins TRBV30 to TRBJ2-2; TRBD1 matches 9 bases. CDR1 is GTSNPN and CDR2 is SVGIG in the germline V gene (reference sequence). The length of the CDR3 is 16 residues. Trimming removed 2 bases from V and 0 bases from J; junction bases left unmatched: 4. Here the CDR3 reads CAWSPWDRANTGELFF. CDR3 DNA: TGTGCCTGGAGTCCATGGGACAGGGCGAACACCGGGGAGCTGTTTTTT.

Ten or more counts support this clonotype. The V gene is TRBV5-1, the J gene TRBJ1-1; possible D gene TRBD1, 6 bases. CDR3 length equals 15 residues. With 0 bases removed from V and 0 bases from J, the gap between germline ends came to 9 bases. In germline, CDR1 is SGHRS, CDR2 YFSETQ. The CDR3, as DNA: TGCGCCAGCAGCTTGGAGGGGGGATTGAACACTGAAGCTTTCTTT. It translates to CASSLEGGLNTEAFF. Full variable domain (missing parts from reference TRBV5-1 and TRBJ1-1): KAGVTQTPRYLIKTRGQQVTLSCSPISGHRSVSWYQQTPGQGLQFLFEYFSETQRNKGNFPGRFSGRQFSNSRSEMNVSTLELGDSALYLCASSLEGGLNTEAFFGQGTRLTVV.

This clonotype was recorded at least ten times. The V and J genes are TRBV12-3 or TRBV12-4 and TRBJ1-2; 7 bases are a match to TRBD1. V was clipped by 3 bases and J by 4 bases; unmatched bases: 11. This CDR3 contains 16 residues. DNA of the CDR3: TGTGCCAGCAGTTTGGGCCAAAGACAGGGAATCTATGGCTACACCTTC. The encoded protein is CASSLGQRQGIYGYTF.

This sequence joins TRBV6-5 and TRBJ2-5, with D possibly matching TRBD2 (6 bases). The CDR3 loop spans 14 amino acids. Germline V gives CDR1 MNHEY, CDR2 SVGAGI. V gave up 1 base and J gave up 2 bases, with 8 bases separating them. CDR3 region: CASSYWGEQETQYF. For the CDR3, the DNA is TGTGCCAGCAGTTACTGGGGGGAACAAGAGACCCAGTACTTC.

This clonotype was counted at least ten times. CDR3 bases: TGTGCCTGGGGGGAACTGGGTGGGAGGGAGACCCAGTACTTC. It codes for CAWGELGGRETQYF. The rearrangement links TRBV30 to TRBJ2-5, with D perhaps TRBD2 (6 bases). This CDR3 spans 14 amino acids. CDR1 is GTSNPN, CDR2 SVGIG, per germline (reference sequence). V lost 5 bases and J 5 bases, leaving 18 bases between the germline ends.

Ten or more counts support this clonotype. The CDR3 sequence is CASSIRVFGAGRDYGYTF. The CDR3 DNA sequence: TGTGCCAGTAGTATCAGAGTTTTCGGGGCAGGTCGGGACTATGGCTACACCTTC. This chain uses TRBV19 with TRBJ1-2; D perhaps matches TRBD1 (5 bases). Germline V gene data show CDR1 as LNHDA and CDR2 as SQIVND (reference sequence). Deletions cut 3 bases from V and 3 bases from J, with 23 bases between. This CDR3 spans 18 amino acids.

Regarding this clonotype: With a much larger clone just one base away, this may be a read error. The chain has TRBV4-1 and TRBJ2-2, with D possibly being TRBD1 (7 bases). The CDR3 is made up of 15 amino acids. The germline V gene encodes CDR1 MGHRA and CDR2 YSYEKL. CDR3 DNA sequence: TGCGCCAGCAGCCAAGACCCAGGGGGGTTCGGGGAGATGTTTTTT. This gives the protein CASSQDPGGFGEMFF.

Worth noting for this clonotype: A much larger clonotype is one base distant, so this may be a read error. This sequence joins TRBV27 and TRBJ2-5; D is uncertain. The CDR3 length is 14 residues. The germline V gene has CDR1 MNHEY and CDR2 SMNVEV (reference sequence). CDR3 in amino acids: CASSPRAPQETQDF. The CDR3 nucleotides are TGTGCCAGCAGTCCCCGGGCCCCCCAAGAGACCCAGGACTTC.

The rearrangement joins TRBV30 to TRBJ2-6; TRBD1 or TRBD2 may be the D gene (5 bases each). The length of the CDR3 is 15 residues. Per germline, CDR1 GTSNPN and CDR2 SVGIG (reference sequence). The germline V and J ends were trimmed by 6 bases and 0 bases, with 12 bases remaining between them. CDR3 bases: TGTGCCTGTGGGGGTTCCTACTCTGGGGCCAACGTCCTGACTTTC. Translation: CACGGSYSGANVLTF.

The chain joins TRBV15 to TRBJ1-5; D is possibly TRBD1 (5 bases). This CDR3 region has 12 residues. V was clipped by 4 bases and J by 11 bases, with 12 bases between them. CDR1 is LNHNV, CDR2 YYDKDF, per germline (reference sequence). CDR3 nucleotide sequence: TGTGCCACCAGCATTACCGGGGGAGCCCAGCATTTT. Translating gives CATSITGGAQHF.

The CDR3 sequence: CASSIYFAAEAFF. Written as DNA, the CDR3 is TGTGCCAGTAGTATATATTTTGCAGCTGAAGCTTTCTTT. The chain is built from TRBV19 and TRBJ1-1; D unclear. The ends were cut back, 2 bases at V and 6 bases at J, with 10 bases in the middle. Germline V lookup: CDR1 LNHDA, CDR2 SQIVND (reference sequence). There are 13 residues in the CDR3.

The chain carries TRBV28 and TRBJ1-1, with D maybe TRBD1 (5 bases). This CDR3 has 16 residues. Germline lookup yields CDR1 MDHEN and CDR2 SYDVKM. The V end was cut by 8 bases, the J end by 1 base, with 20 bases between. CDR3 protein: CASAEPWAGRNTEAFF. The CDR3 DNA follows: TGTGCCAGCGCCGAGCCATGGGCAGGGAGGAACACTGAAGCTTTCTTT.

At least ten counts were recorded for this clonotype. V and J are TRBV15 and TRBJ2-5, with TRBD2 matching over 8 bases. Losses at the gene ends were 0 bases for V and 5 bases for J; bases not matched to a gene: 2. CDR1 LNHNV and CDR2 YYDKDF come from the germline V gene (reference sequence). The CDR3 totals 14 residues. In nucleotides, the CDR3 is TGTGCCACCAGCAGAGAACCGGGGGGGGAGACCCAGTACTTC. Protein: CATSREPGGETQYF.

The chain has TRBV7-2 and TRBJ1-2; no definite D call. There are 12 residues in the CDR3. Deletions cut 4 bases from V and 8 bases from J, with 11 bases between. Germline CDR1 is SGHTA and CDR2 is FQGNSA. Here the CDR3 reads CASSSPGLGYTF. The DNA for the CDR3 is TGTGCCAGCAGCTCACCCGGACTAGGCTACACCTTC.

This sequence joins TRBV12-3 or TRBV12-4 and TRBJ2-7; D remains unclear. V lost 7 bases, J lost 2 bases, and 15 bases lay in between. CDR3 size: 14 residues. CDR3 region: CASTNPTSPYEQYF. CDR3 bases: TGTGCCAGCACCAACCCGACCAGTCCCTACGAGCAGTACTTC.

In the case of this clonotype: The junction and the germline gene differ at one end; a read error may be behind it. The CDR3 DNA follows: TGTGCCCGCAGCCACCGGGACAGACTCTACGAGCAGTACTTC. Translated: CARSHRDRLYEQYF. The chain carries TRBV3-1 and TRBJ2-7; 7 nucleotides align to TRBD1. The CDR3 has 14 residues. Germline loops: CDR1 LGHDT, CDR2 YNNKEL (reference sequence).

The chain uses TRBV7-2 and TRBJ1-2; D not certain. Trimming stripped 2 bases from V and 5 bases from J, with 6 bases between. CDR3 length equals 12 residues. Germline V gene lookup returns CDR1 SGHTA and CDR2 FQGNSA. The CDR3 DNA reads as TGTGCCAGCAGCTTAAACCAATATGGCTACACCTTC. This sequence encodes CASSLNQYGYTF. The variable domain in full, with the rest retrieved from reference TRBV7-2 and TRBJ1-2, is GAGVSQSPSNKVTEKGKDVELRCDPISGHTALYWYRQSLGQGLEFLIYFQGNSAPDKSGLPSDRFSAERTGGSVSTLTIQRTQQEDSAVYLCASSLNQYGYTFGSGTRLTVV.

The chain links TRBV19 to TRBJ1-5; D uncertain. Per the germline V gene, CDR1 is LNHDA and CDR2 is SQIVND (reference sequence). The CDR3 loop spans 14 amino acids. V dropped 6 bases and J dropped 6 bases, with 15 bases sitting between them. In DNA, the CDR3 is TGTGCCAGTAGCATCTTAGGAGGTACTCAGCCCCAGCATTTT. As protein: CASSILGGTQPQHF.

This clonotype was seen many times. This chain joins TRBV27 and TRBJ2-2; D is ambiguous. CDR1 is MNHEY, CDR2 SMNVEV, per germline (reference sequence). There are 15 residues in the CDR3. Deletions cut 3 bases from V and 0 bases from J, with 8 bases between. DNA of the CDR3: TGTGCCAGCAGTTTGGTTCCGCCGAACACCGGGGAGCTGTTTTTT. Its translation is CASSLVPPNTGELFF.

V usage is TRBV6-5 and J usage is TRBJ2-5; no definite D call. This CDR3 is 12 amino acids long. Trimming left V 0 bases short and J 5 bases short, with 4 bases between. Germline V gives CDR1 MNHEY, CDR2 SVGAGI. In DNA form, the CDR3 reads TGTGCCAGCAGTTACTCCCCCGAGACCCAGTACTTC. Protein sequence: CASSYSPETQYF.

This clonotype was found many times. The chain employs TRBV18 and TRBJ1-2; D unclear. The CDR3 is 13 amino acids. The germline V and J ends were trimmed by 2 bases and 4 bases, with 8 bases remaining between them. CDR1 KGHSH and CDR2 LQKENI come from the germline V gene. CDR3 DNA: TGTGCCAGCTCACCAGGGAGATCCTATGGCTACACCTTC. Translation gives CASSPGRSYGYTF.

CDR3 loop: CSARRGGGVGYGYTF. CDR3 coding DNA: TGCAGTGCTAGACGTGGCGGGGGCGTGGGGTATGGCTACACCTTC. This chain joins TRBV20-1 and TRBJ1-2, with D possibly TRBD1 on 6 matching bases. The germline CDR1 and CDR2 sequences are DFQATT and SNEGSKA (reference sequence). The germline V and J ends were trimmed by 2 bases and 5 bases, with 18 bases remaining between them. The CDR3 has 15 amino acids.

This clonotype came up many times. The V gene is TRBV5-1, the J gene TRBJ2-5, with D tentatively TRBD2 (5 bases). Germline CDR1 is SGHRS and CDR2 is YFSETQ. V was pared by 3 bases and J by 5 bases, with 14 bases between. The CDR3 is 14 residues long. The CDR3 here is CASSWLATIETQYF. The CDR3 nucleotides are TGCGCCAGCAGCTGGCTGGCGACTATTGAGACCCAGTACTTC.

This clonotype was seen ten or more times. The chain uses TRBV7-6 and TRBJ2-5; weak D call: TRBD2 (5 bases). From germline, CDR1 is SGHVS and CDR2 FNYEAQ. The ends were cut back, 5 bases at V and 5 bases at J, with 12 bases in the middle. The CDR3 loop spans 13 amino acids. The CDR3 region is CASSPVEGETQYF. The CDR3, as DNA: TGTGCCAGCAGCCCCGTCGAGGGTGAGACCCAGTACTTC.

This clonotype was counted only a few times. This chain uses TRBV6-2 or TRBV6-3 with TRBJ2-5; the D is unclear. The CDR3 is made up of 14 amino acids. The germline gives CDR1 MNHEY, CDR2 SVGEGT. The V gene lost 1 base and the J gene lost 4 bases, with 10 bases spanning the gap. CDR3 loop: CASSYFAKGETQYF. For the CDR3, the DNA is TGTGCCAGCAGTTACTTTGCCAAGGGAGAGACCCAGTACTTC.

This clonotype was observed at least ten times. This chain uses TRBV20-1 with TRBJ2-5; 8 nucleotides align to TRBD2. There are 15 residues in the CDR3. Trimming cost V 6 bases and J 4 bases; bases outside gene matches: 13. Germline V gene sequence: CDR1 DFQATT, CDR2 SNEGSKA (reference sequence). The CDR3 DNA sequence: TGCAGTGCGCTGCCCTCCGGGACTAGGGGAGAGACCCAGTACTTC. This encodes CSALPSGTRGETQYF.

The V and J genes are TRBV6-5 and TRBJ1-2; tentatively, D is TRBD1 (5 bases). V was clipped by 4 bases and J by 2 bases, with 14 bases between them. Germline values: CDR1 MNHEY, CDR2 SVGAGI. This CDR3 comprises 15 residues. CDR3 sequence reads: CASSSPLGTNYGYTF. The CDR3 DNA reads TGTGCCAGCAGTTCCCCCTTGGGGACCAACTATGGCTACACCTTC.